Sequencing of this TCR beta chain was carried out in a study of metastatic and nonmetastatic thyroid tumors (dated by TCRdb to 2018 to 2020). The study in broad terms: For patients with malignant and with benign thyroid disease, the researchers compared repertoires between peripheral blood samples and tumor or nodule tissue samples. General findings and caveats noted by the study authors: TCR beta diversity was reported as significantly higher in malignant tumors than in benign nodules, in both blood and tumor samples.

Remarks on this clone: Its antigen is currently not known. Per-base quality was not reported, and no clone a single base away is much larger than it.

Germline trimming: 1 base from V, 0 bases from J; junction bases outside gene matches: 2. Reading the germline V gene gives CDR1 SGHTA and CDR2 FQGTGA. The CDR3 covers 17 residues, taking in both the cysteine and the phenylalanine. Only CDR3 DNA remains: 51 bases, in frame from the first base. None of the patients had been given any treatment before thyroid surgery. The study retrospectively analysed patient clinical samples collected from the early 2010s to the late 2010s using T-cell receptor beta sequencing. Library method: PCR. Sequenced on an Illumina HiSeq 4000. High-throughput sequencing was used to profile the TCR beta-chain CDR3 region of every patient. Turning to the authors' computational methods: The researchers built a classifier to tell apart papillary thyroid cancer patients with distant metastasis, based on CDR3 differences among clinicopathological groups. The Shannon index was used to measure repertoire diversity, and the Morisita-Horn index was used to measure how similar tumor and blood repertoires were. The public sequencing data were trimmed at Q25 with fastp and processed into clonotypes with MiXCR by TCRdb, which kept only in-frame beta chains. The V and J calls come from TCRdb's annotation, not from the publication. The sample includes 50,000 or so clones, with around 20% observed a single time. The ten largest clonotypes hold 3.5% to 4% of the sample.

Sequenced sample: blood. The rearrangement combines TRBV7-3 with TRBJ2-6, with 8 bases aligning to TRBD2. The TCR was taken from a male donor with papillary thyroid cancer or a benign thyroid nodule (not recorded which). Some clones in this sample may be carry-over from other donors' samples. This receptor carries the CDR3 CASSLSGGSSGANVLTF. At the DNA level, the sequence is TGTGCCAGCAGCTTAAGCGGGGGGAGCTCTGGGGCCAACGTCCTGACTTTC.